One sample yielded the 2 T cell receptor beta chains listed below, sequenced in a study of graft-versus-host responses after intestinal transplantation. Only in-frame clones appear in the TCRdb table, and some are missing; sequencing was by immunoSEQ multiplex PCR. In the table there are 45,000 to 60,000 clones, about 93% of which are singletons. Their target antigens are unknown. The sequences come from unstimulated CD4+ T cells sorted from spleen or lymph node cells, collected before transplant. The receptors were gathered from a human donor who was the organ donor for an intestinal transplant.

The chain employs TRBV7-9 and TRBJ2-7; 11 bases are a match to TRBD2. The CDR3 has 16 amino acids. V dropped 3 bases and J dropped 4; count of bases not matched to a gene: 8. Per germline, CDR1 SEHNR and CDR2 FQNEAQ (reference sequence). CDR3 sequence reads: CASSFYGTSGLYEQYF. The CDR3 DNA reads TGTGCCAGCAGCTTCTATGGGACTAGCGGCCTATACGAGCAGTACTTC. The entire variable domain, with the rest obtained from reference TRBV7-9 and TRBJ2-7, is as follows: DTGVSQNPRHKITKRGQNVTFRCDPISEHNRLYWYRQTLGQGPEFLTYFQNEAQLEKSRLLSDRFSAERPKGSFSTLEIQRTEQGDSAMYLCASSFYGTSGLYEQYFGPGTRLTVT.

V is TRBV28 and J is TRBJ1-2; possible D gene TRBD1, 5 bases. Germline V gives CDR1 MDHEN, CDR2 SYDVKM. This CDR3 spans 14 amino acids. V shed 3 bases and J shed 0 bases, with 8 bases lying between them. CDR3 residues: CASSLTVANYGYTF. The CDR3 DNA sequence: TGTGCCAGCAGTTTGACAGTGGCTAACTATGGCTACACCTTC.